The source of this TCR beta chain is a study of cytomegalovirus exposure and HLA in healthy donors. Findings of the study overall: Associated with cytomegalovirus, according to the listing, were approximately 160 TCR beta chains. In a later analysis, first-cohort TCR clusters were found to tend to co-occur in the 130 or so validation repertoires. The majority of TCR sequences were rare, yet some public TCRs appeared in many donors.

CDR1 and CDR2 (germline): SGHRS, YFSETQ. The V end lost 7 bases, the J end lost 2 bases, and 13 bases lay between the germline ends. CDR3 size: 14 residues. Clones were sequenced by immunoSEQ multiplex PCR, and TCRdb holds only the in-frame ones, with some missing. The sample records 150,000 to 200,000 clones, 80% to 90% being singletons. In regard to this clone: Its antigen is currently unknown.

Material for sequencing was PBMCs. The genes are TRBV5-1 and TRBJ1-3; a possible D gene is TRBD1 (5 bases). The sequence was collected from a woman aged 25-40 years in good health and CMV-seronegative. In nucleotides, the CDR3 is TGCGCCAGCCCTCACAGGCGCACTGGAAACACCATATATTTT. Encoded protein: CASPHRRTGNTIYF.